A selection of T cell receptor beta chains follows, all from one sample in a study of Graves' ophthalmopathy and Graves' hyperthyroidism. TCRdb reanalysed the multiplex PCR reads using MiXCR and keeps one entry per CDR3 protein. Of roughly 380,000 distinct CDR3 sequences in the sample, 15% were seen once. The specimen sequenced was peripheral blood. The receptors were sampled from a woman aged 18-30 years with stable Graves' hyperthyroidism. Both conserved end residues are part of each CDR3. The order of the fields is V gene, D gene, clone size, J gene, CDR3 protein, CDR3 DNA. A D gene is named only where the DNA matches it firmly. Only part of the rows carry a size: once, few, many, or a class if the clone is expanded.

>TRBV4-2|TRBD1|few|TRBJ1-5
CASSQDLQGANQPQHF
TGTGCCAGCAGCCAAGATCTGCAGGGGGCAAATCAGCCCCAGCATTTT
>TRBV12-3/TRBV12-4|NA|NA|TRBJ1-2
CASSSWDGTTVGYGYTF
TGTGCCAGCAGTTCCTGGGACGGAACCACAGTGGGCTATGGCTACACCTTC
>TRBV6-5|NA|NA|TRBJ1-6
CASSLAGADHSPLHF
TGTGCCAGCAGTTTGGCGGGGGCTGATCATTCACCCCTCCACTTT
>TRBV6-2/TRBV6-3|NA|few|TRBJ2-7
CASSTATSYDQYF
TGTGCCAGCAGTACCGCGACCTCCTACGATCAGTACTTC
>TRBV28|TRBD1|many|TRBJ2-5
CASSSPGQSQETQYF
TGTGCCAGCAGTTCCCCGGGACAGTCCCAAGAGACCCAGTACTTC
>TRBV7-8|TRBD1|many|TRBJ1-2
CASSPYRGLYGYTF
TGTGCCAGCAGCCCTTACAGGGGACTCTATGGCTACACCTTC
>TRBV19|NA|many|TRBJ1-2
CASSTLDGNYGYTF
TGTGCCAGTAGTACGCTGGACGGAAACTATGGCTACACCTTC
>TRBV6-1|NA|many|TRBJ2-2
CASSELRGTGELFF
TGTGCCAGCAGTGAATTGAGGGGCACCGGGGAGCTGTTTTTT
>TRBV27|NA|NA|TRBJ2-5
CASSYTPQNQETQYF
TGTGCCAGCAGTTATACCCCGCAGAACCAAGAGACCCAGTACTTC
>TRBV28|NA|many|TRBJ1-1
CASSLTFSEAFF
TGTGCCAGCAGTCTAACGTTCTCAGAAGCTTTCTTT
>TRBV10-3|TRBD1|many|TRBJ2-7
CAISEQGAYEQYF
TGTGCCATCAGTGAACAGGGGGCCTACGAGCAGTACTTC
>TRBV14|NA|few|TRBJ1-2
CASRLSGEDYGYTF
TGTGCCAGCAGGCTCTCCGGGGAAGACTATGGCTACACCTTC
>TRBV7-6|TRBD1|many|TRBJ1-2
CASSSAGQGVSGYDYTF
TGTGCCAGCAGCTCCGCCGGACAGGGCGTTTCGGGCTATGACTACACCTTC
>TRBV5-1|TRBD1|many|TRBJ1-6
CASSSGTAINSPLHF
TGCGCCAGCAGCTCTGGGACAGCTATTAATTCACCCCTCCACTTT
>TRBV6-5|NA|NA|TRBJ1-1
CASSYSTGRMNTEAFF
TGTGCCAGCAGTTACTCCACAGGGAGGATGAACACTGAAGCTTTCTTT
>TRBV6-2/TRBV6-3|NA|many|TRBJ1-2
CASTDQDPYGYTF
TGTGCCAGCACAGACCAAGACCCGTATGGCTACACCTTC
>TRBV29-1|TRBD1|many|TRBJ1-1
CSGGQQNTEAFF
TGCAGCGGGGGACAGCAGAACACTGAAGCTTTCTTT
>TRBV12-3/TRBV12-4|NA|many|TRBJ1-2
CASSFGPGNGYTF
TGTGCCAGCAGTTTCGGACCGGGAAATGGCTACACCTTC
>TRBV30|TRBD1|NA|TRBJ2-7
CAWGQGAIYEQYF
TGTGCCTGGGGTCAGGGGGCAATCTACGAGCAGTACTTC